This T cell receptor beta chain was identified during a study of T-cell reconstitution after alpha-beta-depleted transplantation in children. General study results and limits: Several hundred expanded graft clones reportedly gave rise to the alpha-beta T cells present about two months after transplant.

Library preparation (for TCRbeta) was performed with unique molecular identifiers. TCRdb processed the PCR reads anew with MiXCR; each CDR3 protein has one entry. The table has 95,000 to 120,000 distinct CDR3 sequences, approximately 6.6% seen once. This clonotype appeared many times. What it recognizes is unknown. One end of the junction varies from germline; a read error may be responsible. The clonotype originates from a male patient aged 2-15 years who had a stem cell transplant for acute lymphoblastic leukemia, so the T cells may come from the graft donor. The specimen was PBMCs, mostly from graft donor cells, collected 360 days after TCRalphabeta/CD19-depleted stem cell transplant.

Here the CDR3 DNA reads TGTGCTAGCAGCTTAGGACTTGTCTCCTACAATGAGCAGTTCTTC. It codes for CASSLGLVSYNEQFF. The V and J genes are TRBV7-7 and TRBJ2-1; D might be TRBD2 (5 bases). The CDR3 runs to 15 residues. Germline lookup yields CDR1 SSHAT and CDR2 FNYEAQ (reference sequence).